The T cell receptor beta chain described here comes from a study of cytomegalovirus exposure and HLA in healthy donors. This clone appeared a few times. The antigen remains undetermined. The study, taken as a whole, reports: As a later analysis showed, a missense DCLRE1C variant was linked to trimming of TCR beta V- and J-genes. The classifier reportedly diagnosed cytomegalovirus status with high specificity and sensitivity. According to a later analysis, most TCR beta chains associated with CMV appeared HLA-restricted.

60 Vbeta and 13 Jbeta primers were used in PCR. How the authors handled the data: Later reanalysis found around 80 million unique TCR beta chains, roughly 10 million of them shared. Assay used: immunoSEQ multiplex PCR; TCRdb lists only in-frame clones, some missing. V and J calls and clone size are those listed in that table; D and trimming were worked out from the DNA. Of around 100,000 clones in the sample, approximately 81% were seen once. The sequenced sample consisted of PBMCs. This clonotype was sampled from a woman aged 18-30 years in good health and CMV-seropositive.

The DNA of the CDR3 is TGTGCCAGCAGCGTAGGTCTAGCGGGCGGATACGAGCAGTACTTC. This translates into CASSVGLAGGYEQYF. The rearrangement uses TRBV9 and TRBJ2-7; 8 bases line up with TRBD2. V lost 0 bases and J lost 4; bases outside the gene matches: 6. The CDR3 contains 15 residues. CDR1 is SGDLS, CDR2 YYNGEE, per germline.